Here is one T cell receptor beta chain with its context. Antigen specificity is unknown. The CDR3 runs 15 residues. V was pared by 4 bases and J by 1 base, with 13 bases between. Germline V gene sequence: CDR1 SGHRS, CDR2 YFSETQ. These data belong to a study of CD8+CD57+ T cells in acquired aplastic anemia. Study details: DNA recovered from sorted CD4+ and CD8+ cells had a mean of approximately 3.2 ug.

Study outcomes and limitations: Statistical testing detected no significant gap in CD8+ Simpson's diversity between patients and controls. In common between the patients and the controls were some 28 CD8+ CDR3 sequences.

CDR3 and TCR beta VDJ profiling relied on genomic DNA as the template. TCRdb itself ran the reads through MiXCR, one entry per CDR3 protein. The sample includes 150,000 or so distinct CDR3 sequences, about 64% of them seen just once. This sequence originates from a human donor in good health. The source material was sorted CD4+, CD8+, or CD8+CD57+ T cells (not recorded which) from PBMCs. The chain has TRBV5-1 and TRBJ2-3, with D perhaps matching TRBD2 (6 bases). The CDR3 bases are TGCGCCAGCAGCCTTCGGGAGAGGGGCACAGATACGCAGTATTTT. It translates to CASSLRERGTDTQYF. The full variable domain, in which reference TRBV5-1 and TRBJ2-3 provide the parts outside the CDR3, is KAGVTQTPRYLIKTRGQQVTLSCSPISGHRSVSWYQQTPGQGLQFLFEYFSETQRNKGNFPGRFSGRQFSNSRSEMNVSTLELGDSALYLCASSLRERGTDTQYFGPGTRLTVL.